Listed here are 17 T cell receptor beta chains from one sample, sequenced in a study of cytomegalovirus exposure and HLA in healthy donors. PCR amplification relied on 60 Vbeta primers (plus 13 Jbeta primers). Produced via immunoSEQ multiplex PCR; TCRdb's table is partial and in-frame only. The profile shows 95,000 to 150,000 clones, 15% of them singletons. Sequences were obtained from PBMCs. The receptors shown here come from a young woman in good health and CMV-seronegative.

The V call is TRBV28, the J call TRBJ2-3, with 10 bases identical to TRBD2. With 4 bases clipped from V and 6 bases from J, the junction kept 13 bases outside the gene matches. The CDR3 covers 17 residues. Germline CDR1 and CDR2: MDHEN and SYDVKM. The CDR3 DNA reads TGTGCCAGCAGTTCCCCTGTACAGCGGGGGGGCCGGGATACGCAGTATTTT. The encoded protein is CASSSPVQRGGRDTQYF.

This clone occurred a few times. This chain joins TRBV7-9 and TRBJ1-1; 9 nucleotides align to TRBD1. Germline assignment: CDR1 SEHNR and CDR2 FQNEAQ (reference sequence). Germline trimming cut 5 bases from V and 11 bases from J; bases unmatched to any gene: 9. The CDR3 consists of 13 residues. In DNA, the CDR3 is TGTGCCAGCAGCACCCTCCGGACAGGGGAGGCTTTCTTT. Its protein is CASSTLRTGEAFF.

The J gene is TRBJ2-1, the V gene TRBV9; 11 bases are shared with TRBD2. The CDR3 is 16 residues long. V shed 3 bases and J 6 bases; nucleotides not matched to a gene: 8. From germline, CDR1 is SGDLS and CDR2 YYNGEE. The CDR3 nucleotides read TGTGCCAGCAGCGCGAGGACTAGCGGGCGTGGCAATGAGCAGTTCTTC. As protein: CASSARTSGRGNEQFF.

In its sample, this clone was seen a few times. The chain employs TRBV7-2 and TRBJ2-1, with 9 bases lining up with TRBD2. The ends lost 4 bases at V and 2 bases at J; junction bases unmatched: 6. The CDR3 consists of 16 residues. CDR1 and CDR2 from the germline V gene are SGHTA and FQGNSA. The CDR3 loop is CASSSGTSRAYNEQFF. CDR3 sequence (DNA): TGTGCCAGCAGCTCCGGGACTAGCAGGGCCTACAATGAGCAGTTCTTC.

This clone has only a few counts. The rearrangement joins TRBV28 to TRBJ1-1; D may be TRBD1 (5 bases). Germline V lookup: CDR1 MDHEN, CDR2 SYDVKM. The CDR3 covers 14 residues. V gave up 4 bases and J gave up 0 bases, with 9 bases separating them. CDR3 in DNA: TGTGCCAGCAGTTCATCAGGGCTGAACACTGAAGCTTTCTTT. Translating gives CASSSSGLNTEAFF.

The chain joins TRBV7-9 to TRBJ1-1; 7 bases fit TRBD1. Germline V gives CDR1 SEHNR, CDR2 FQNEAQ (reference sequence). This CDR3 is 15 amino acids long. The trim removed 2 bases at V and 3 bases at J, leaving 6 bases unmatched. This chain's CDR3 is CASSLRQGTDTEAFF. The CDR3 bases are TGTGCCAGCAGCTTAAGACAGGGTACGGACACTGAAGCTTTCTTT.

V is TRBV7-8 and J is TRBJ2-7; 9 positions match TRBD2. CDR1 and CDR2 (germline): SGHVS, FQNEAQ. After removal of 5 bases from V and 3 bases from J, the junction contained 11 bases not matched to a gene. There are 16 residues in the CDR3. CDR3: CASSHLGSSGNYEQYF. In DNA, the CDR3 is TGTGCCAGCAGCCATTTAGGGTCTAGCGGGAACTACGAGCAGTACTTC. The variable domain in full, completed from reference TRBV7-8 and TRBJ2-7, reads GAGVSQSPRYKVAKRGQDVALRCDPISGHVSLFWYQQALGQGPEFLTYFQNEAQLDKSGLPSDRFFAERPEGSVSTLKIQRTQQEDSAVYLCASSHLGSSGNYEQYFGPGTRLTVT.

The chain joins TRBV5-1 to TRBJ2-7, with 9 bases that match TRBD1. The J segment lost 9 bases and the V segment lost 4 bases, leaving 8 bases of the junction unmatched. CDR1 SGHRS and CDR2 YFSETQ come from the germline V gene. This CDR3 is built from 13 residues. In DNA, the CDR3 is TGCGCCAGCAGCAAGGGACAGGGTGGTGGGCAGTACTTC. Its translation is CASSKGQGGGQYF. Full variable domain (outside the CDR3, taken from reference TRBV5-1 and TRBJ2-7): KAGVTQTPRYLIKTRGQQVTLSCSPISGHRSVSWYQQTPGQGLQFLFEYFSETQRNKGNFPGRFSGRQFSNSRSEMNVSTLELGDSALYLCASSKGQGGGQYFGPGTRLTVT.

This clone was found a few times. The V gene is TRBV10-3, the J gene TRBJ2-7; 7 bases fit TRBD2. V dropped 4 bases and J dropped 2; count of bases not matched to a gene: 8. Germline loops: CDR1 ENHRY, CDR2 SYGVKD. This CDR3 spans 15 amino acids. Written as DNA, the CDR3 is TGTGCCATCAGTGGGGGAGCGGGAATGGCCTACGAGCAGTACTTC. It yields the protein CAISGGAGMAYEQYF.

This clone was observed many times. CDR3 nucleotide sequence: TGTGCCAGCAGTTCCCGCCTTGGACAGGGGGCAAGCAATGAGCAGTTCTTC. Encoded protein: CASSSRLGQGASNEQFF. J is TRBJ2-1 and V is TRBV27, with 11 bases that match TRBD1. Germline-derived CDR1 and CDR2 are MNHEY and SMNVEV (reference sequence). Trimming cost V 4 bases and J 6 bases; bases outside gene matches: 11. This CDR3 is built from 17 residues.

This sequence joins TRBV9 and TRBJ2-7, with TRBD2 matching 14 bases. Germline-derived CDR1 and CDR2 are SGDLS and YYNGEE. Unmatched junction bases numbered 5, after V lost 4 bases and J lost 2 bases. The CDR3 loop spans 16 amino acids. CDR3 in amino acids: CASSLGLAGVAYEQYF. The CDR3 DNA sequence: TGTGCCAGCAGCCTGGGACTAGCGGGAGTCGCCTACGAGCAGTACTTC.

The rearrangement uses TRBV28 and TRBJ2-5, with 11 bases fitting TRBD2. The length of the CDR3 is 18 residues. The germline V gene encodes CDR1 MDHEN and CDR2 SYDVKM. Germline trimming cut 6 bases from V and 5 bases from J; bases unmatched to any gene: 17. The CDR3, as DNA: TGTGCCAGCAGCTCCCTCCCGGGACTAGCGGCAATGCGGGAGACCCAGTACTTC. Its protein is CASSSLPGLAAMRETQYF.

This rearrangement joins TRBV13 to TRBJ1-5, with 8 positions matching TRBD1. The CDR3 runs to 15 residues. Losses at the gene ends were 5 bases for V and 1 base for J; bases not matched to a gene: 4. The germline V gene has CDR1 PRHDT and CDR2 FYEKMQ (reference sequence). The CDR3 DNA reads TGTGCCAGCAGCCTACAGGGGGGAAGCAATCAGCCCCAGCATTTT. This gives the protein CASSLQGGSNQPQHF.

The chain carries TRBV4-1 and TRBJ1-1, with D unclear. The CDR3 sequence is 17 residues long. V was cut by 1 base and J by 0 bases, with 15 bases left in between. In germline, CDR1 is MGHRA, CDR2 YSYEKL. CDR3 sequence (DNA): TGCGCCAGCAGCCAAGTAATGCTCCCTACAGTGAACACTGAAGCTTTCTTT. As protein: CASSQVMLPTVNTEAFF.

V gene TRBV27 combines with J gene TRBJ1-5; no definite D call. V shed 5 bases and J shed 2 bases, with 10 bases lying between them. The V gene's germline CDR1 is MNHEY and CDR2 SMNVEV (reference sequence). The CDR3 runs 14 residues. The CDR3 spells CASSALMGNQPQHF. CDR3 bases: TGTGCCAGCAGTGCACTCATGGGCAATCAGCCCCAGCATTTT.

In its sample, this clone was seen a few times. The V gene is TRBV27, the J gene TRBJ1-5; D unclear. The V gene lost 3 bases and the J gene lost 6 bases, with 12 bases spanning the gap. This CDR3 contains 14 residues. From germline, CDR1 is MNHEY and CDR2 SMNVEV (reference sequence). CDR3 protein: CASSFAAAAQPQHF. The CDR3 nucleotides are TGTGCCAGCAGTTTCGCGGCAGCCGCTCAGCCCCAGCATTTT.

The rearrangement joins TRBV7-9 to TRBJ1-2; D remains ambiguous. The germline V and J ends were trimmed by 7 bases and 4 bases, with 16 bases remaining between them. This CDR3 has 14 amino acids. Germline V gene lookup returns CDR1 SEHNR and CDR2 FQNEAQ (reference sequence). CDR3 amino acids: CASKEPGGLYGYTF. CDR3 bases: TGTGCCAGCAAAGAGCCCGGCGGCCTCTATGGCTACACCTTC.